A selection of T cell receptor beta chains follows, all from one sample in a study of cytomegalovirus exposure and HLA in healthy donors. This table comes from immunoSEQ multiplex PCR, and its TCRdb copy is limited to in-frame clones, with some not included. The data contain tens of thousands of clones, 70% to 90% of them singletons. Sequencing input: PBMCs. These receptor sequences come from a young man in good health and CMV-seronegative. The CDR3 runs from the conserved cysteine through the conserved F or W. A D gene is named only where the DNA matches it firmly. Rows give clone size only sometimes, using once, few, many, or a class for an expanded clone.

d_call: TRBD1
j_call: TRBJ2-7
clone_size: -
v_call: TRBV27
cdr3_nt: TGTGCCAGCAGAGGCAGGGGGCGGTACGAGCAGTACTTC
cdr3_aa: CASRGRGRYEQYF

d_call: -
j_call: TRBJ2-7
clone_size: -
v_call: TRBV4-3
cdr3_nt: TGCGCCAGCAGCCAAGGGGGCTCGGGCTCCTACGAGCAGTACTTC
cdr3_aa: CASSQGGSGSYEQYF

d_call: TRBD2
j_call: TRBJ2-7
clone_size: -
v_call: TRBV9
cdr3_nt: TGTGCCAGCAGCGTAGGAATAGCGGGAGGATCCTACGAGCAGTACTTC
cdr3_aa: CASSVGIAGGSYEQYF

d_call: -
j_call: TRBJ1-4
clone_size: -
v_call: TRBV6-5
cdr3_nt: TGTGCCAGCAGTTACTCGAGAGCAAGTAATGAAAAACTGTTTTTT
cdr3_aa: CASSYSRASNEKLFF

d_call: TRBD2
j_call: TRBJ2-7
clone_size: -
v_call: TRBV27
cdr3_nt: TGTGCCAGCAGTTTAACGAAGGGGAGGGCCTCCTACGAGCAGTACTTC
cdr3_aa: CASSLTKGRASYEQYF

d_call: TRBD1
j_call: TRBJ1-5
clone_size: -
v_call: TRBV6-5
cdr3_nt: TGTGCCAGCAGTTCCGGGACAGACAGAAATCAGCCCCAGCATTTT
cdr3_aa: CASSSGTDRNQPQHF

d_call: TRBD2
j_call: TRBJ2-7
clone_size: -
v_call: TRBV7-9
cdr3_nt: TGTGCCAGCAGTTTAACTAGCGGTAACGAGCAGTACTTC
cdr3_aa: CASSLTSGNEQYF

d_call: TRBD2
j_call: TRBJ2-1
clone_size: -
v_call: TRBV7-3
cdr3_nt: TGTGCCAGCAGCTCCCGAGGAGGGATGGCTAGCGGGAATGAGCAGTTCTTC
cdr3_aa: CASSSRGGMASGNEQFF

d_call: -
j_call: TRBJ2-7
clone_size: -
v_call: TRBV27
cdr3_nt: TGTGCCAGCAGATCCCAAAAGGGAGCGGGCAGATACGAGCAGTACTTC
cdr3_aa: CASRSQKGAGRYEQYF

d_call: -
j_call: TRBJ1-6
clone_size: -
v_call: TRBV9
cdr3_nt: TGTGCCAGCAGCGTAGCACAGAACTATAATTCACCCCTCCACTTT
cdr3_aa: CASSVAQNYNSPLHF

d_call: -
j_call: TRBJ1-5
clone_size: -
v_call: TRBV28
cdr3_nt: TGTGCCAGCAGTTTATTTTTGCTTGTCGGAGACAATCAGCCCCAGCATTTT
cdr3_aa: CASSLFLLVGDNQPQHF

d_call: TRBD1
j_call: TRBJ2-3
clone_size: -
v_call: TRBV5-1
cdr3_nt: TGCGCCAGCAGCCGGGACAGGGTCACAGATACGCAGTATTTT
cdr3_aa: CASSRDRVTDTQYF

d_call: TRBD1
j_call: TRBJ2-3
clone_size: -
v_call: TRBV4-1
cdr3_nt: TGCGCCAGCAGCCAAGCGATGGGACAGGGGGTACCAGATACGCAGTATTTT
cdr3_aa: CASSQAMGQGVPDTQYF

d_call: -
j_call: TRBJ2-1
clone_size: -
v_call: TRBV10-3
cdr3_nt: TGTGCCATCAGTGAAGGAGCCCCCAATGAGCAGTTCTTC
cdr3_aa: CAISEGAPNEQFF

d_call: -
j_call: TRBJ1-1
clone_size: -
v_call: TRBV18
cdr3_nt: TGTGCCAGCTCACCAGGCCGCGGCAACACTGAAGCTTTCTTT
cdr3_aa: CASSPGRGNTEAFF

d_call: TRBD1
j_call: TRBJ2-1
clone_size: -
v_call: TRBV2
cdr3_nt: TGTGCCAGCAGACCTTCGACAGGGGGTATCACTATTGGTGAGCAGTTCTTC
cdr3_aa: CASRPSTGGITIGEQFF

d_call: -
j_call: TRBJ1-1
clone_size: -
v_call: TRBV28
cdr3_nt: TGTGCCAGCAGACAGCAGCAAGCTTTCTTT
cdr3_aa: CASRQQQAFF

d_call: TRBD1
j_call: TRBJ1-3
clone_size: -
v_call: TRBV7-9
cdr3_nt: TGTGCCAGCAGCTTAGTGAGGCAGGGGGCTGGAAACACCATATATTTT
cdr3_aa: CASSLVRQGAGNTIYF

d_call: TRBD2
j_call: TRBJ2-2
clone_size: -
v_call: TRBV19
cdr3_nt: TGTGCCAGTTCTTCACCCCCCGGGACTAGCGGGAGTAAGTCCGGGGAGCTGTTTTTT
cdr3_aa: CASSSPPGTSGSKSGELFF

d_call: TRBD1
j_call: TRBJ2-2
clone_size: -
v_call: TRBV4-3
cdr3_nt: TGCGCCAGCAGCCGGGACAGGGGGGCCGGGGAGCTGTTTTTT
cdr3_aa: CASSRDRGAGELFF

d_call: -
j_call: TRBJ1-6
clone_size: -
v_call: TRBV19
cdr3_nt: TGTGCCAGTAGTATAATCACAGGAAATTCACCCCTCCACTTT
cdr3_aa: CASSIITGNSPLHF

d_call: -
j_call: TRBJ2-3
clone_size: -
v_call: TRBV6-1
cdr3_nt: TGTGCCAGCAGACCCACAAGCGTAACAGATACGCAGTATTTT
cdr3_aa: CASRPTSVTDTQYF

d_call: -
j_call: TRBJ2-7
clone_size: -
v_call: TRBV11-2
cdr3_nt: TGTGCCAGCAGCTCAGACAGGCTCTACGAGCAGTACTTC
cdr3_aa: CASSSDRLYEQYF

d_call: -
j_call: TRBJ1-1
clone_size: -
v_call: TRBV29-1
cdr3_nt: TGCAGCGTCTCGGACACCATGAACACTGAAGCTTTCTTT
cdr3_aa: CSVSDTMNTEAFF

d_call: TRBD1
j_call: TRBJ1-3
clone_size: -
v_call: TRBV6-5
cdr3_nt: TGTGCCAGCAGCTCGGACAGGGGCTCTGGAAACACCATATATTTT
cdr3_aa: CASSSDRGSGNTIYF

d_call: -
j_call: TRBJ2-1
clone_size: -
v_call: TRBV7-3
cdr3_nt: TGTGCCAGCAGCTTACTACAGACAACCTACAATGAGCAGTTCTTC
cdr3_aa: CASSLLQTTYNEQFF

d_call: -
j_call: TRBJ2-5
clone_size: -
v_call: TRBV5-4
cdr3_nt: TGTGCCAGCAGCCGGGAGATGGGGTGGACCCAGTACTTC
cdr3_aa: CASSREMGWTQYF

d_call: TRBD2
j_call: TRBJ2-1
clone_size: -
v_call: TRBV29-1
cdr3_nt: TGCAGCGCCGTATCCGGGACTAGCGGCAATGAGCAGTTCTTC
cdr3_aa: CSAVSGTSGNEQFF

d_call: -
j_call: TRBJ2-7
clone_size: -
v_call: TRBV10-3
cdr3_nt: TGTGCCATCAAGGCCCAGGGCCCTTCCTACGAGCAGTACTTC
cdr3_aa: CAIKAQGPSYEQYF

d_call: TRBD2
j_call: TRBJ2-7
clone_size: -
v_call: TRBV7-2
cdr3_nt: TGTGCCAGCAGCTCTTCCCGCGGGAGAACCTACGAGCAGTACTTC
cdr3_aa: CASSSSRGRTYEQYF

d_call: -
j_call: TRBJ1-4
clone_size: once
v_call: TRBV30
cdr3_nt: TGTGCCTGGAGTGTACCCCAGGGAAATGCTAATGAAAAACTGTTTTTT
cdr3_aa: CAWSVPQGNANEKLFF

d_call: TRBD2
j_call: TRBJ2-2
clone_size: once
v_call: TRBV2
cdr3_nt: TGTGCCAGCAGTCGTCTAGCGGGAGCGAACACCGGGGAGCTGTTTTTT
cdr3_aa: CASSRLAGANTGELFF

d_call: TRBD1
j_call: TRBJ2-3
clone_size: -
v_call: TRBV5-4
cdr3_nt: TGTGCCAGCAGCCTTCGGCGGACAGGAGGCACAGATACGCAGTATTTT
cdr3_aa: CASSLRRTGGTDTQYF

d_call: TRBD2
j_call: TRBJ2-7
clone_size: -
v_call: TRBV6-1
cdr3_nt: TGTGCCAGCAGTGGGATCGCGGGAGGGTTTGGGTACGAGCAGTACTTC
cdr3_aa: CASSGIAGGFGYEQYF

d_call: -
j_call: TRBJ2-2
clone_size: -
v_call: TRBV18
cdr3_nt: TGTGCCAGCTCATCTGACACCGGGGAGCTGTTTTTT
cdr3_aa: CASSSDTGELFF

d_call: -
j_call: TRBJ2-7
clone_size: -
v_call: TRBV5-1
cdr3_nt: TGCGCCAGCAGACCGGGGACACTGCTGGCCTACGAGCAGTACTTC
cdr3_aa: CASRPGTLLAYEQYF

d_call: -
j_call: TRBJ1-2
clone_size: -
v_call: TRBV29-1
cdr3_nt: TGCAGCGGAACGGAGGTCTATGGCTACACCTTC
cdr3_aa: CSGTEVYGYTF

d_call: -
j_call: TRBJ1-1
clone_size: once
v_call: TRBV28
cdr3_nt: TGTGCCAGCACCACTGGGGGGGCTATGGCTTTCTTT
cdr3_aa: CASTTGGAMAFF

d_call: TRBD1
j_call: TRBJ2-1
clone_size: -
v_call: TRBV27
cdr3_nt: TGTGCCAGCAGTTTGTATGGGACAGGGGAGGCCTACAATGAGCAGTTCTTC
cdr3_aa: CASSLYGTGEAYNEQFF

d_call: TRBD2
j_call: TRBJ2-2
clone_size: -
v_call: TRBV7-9
cdr3_nt: TGTGCCAGCAGCTTGGGAGGACTAGCGGGAGCGTACGGGGAGCTGTTTTTT
cdr3_aa: CASSLGGLAGAYGELFF

d_call: -
j_call: TRBJ1-4
clone_size: -
v_call: TRBV18
cdr3_nt: TGTGCCAGCTCACCAGCCAGTAATGAAAAACTGTTTTTT
cdr3_aa: CASSPASNEKLFF

d_call: TRBD1
j_call: TRBJ2-4
clone_size: -
v_call: TRBV6-6
cdr3_nt: TGTGCCAGCAGTGGAGGACAGGGACTAGCCAAAAACATTCAGTACTTC
cdr3_aa: CASSGGQGLAKNIQYF

d_call: -
j_call: TRBJ2-5
clone_size: -
v_call: TRBV7-2
cdr3_nt: TGTGCCAGCAGCTTAGATCTAAAGACCCAGTACTTC
cdr3_aa: CASSLDLKTQYF

d_call: TRBD2
j_call: TRBJ2-5
clone_size: -
v_call: TRBV7-3
cdr3_nt: TGTGCCAGCAGCCCGGGAGGCTGGGAGACCCAGTACTTC
cdr3_aa: CASSPGGWETQYF

d_call: TRBD2
j_call: TRBJ2-5
clone_size: once
v_call: TRBV19
cdr3_nt: TGTGCCAGTAGTATTAGGTCCGATGCGGGAGGAGCTCAAGAGACCCAGTACTTC
cdr3_aa: CASSIRSDAGGAQETQYF

d_call: TRBD2
j_call: TRBJ2-7
clone_size: -
v_call: TRBV11-2
cdr3_nt: TGTGCCAGCAGCCCAGAACTAGCGGTCTACGAGCAGTACTTC
cdr3_aa: CASSPELAVYEQYF

d_call: TRBD2
j_call: TRBJ2-1
clone_size: -
v_call: TRBV10-3
cdr3_nt: TGTGCCATCTGGGCGGGAGGATACAATGAGCAGTTCTTC
cdr3_aa: CAIWAGGYNEQFF

d_call: TRBD2
j_call: TRBJ2-7
clone_size: -
v_call: TRBV15
cdr3_nt: TGTGCCACCAGCAGAGACCTGGCGGGAGGCAGCTCCTACGAGCAGTACTTC
cdr3_aa: CATSRDLAGGSSYEQYF

d_call: -
j_call: TRBJ2-7
clone_size: -
v_call: TRBV6-6
cdr3_nt: TGTGCCAGCAGTTACGGTAGGGGCGGATACGAGCAGTACTTC
cdr3_aa: CASSYGRGGYEQYF

d_call: -
j_call: TRBJ1-5
clone_size: -
v_call: TRBV28
cdr3_nt: TGTGCCAGCAGTTTAAACTGGGGAGATCAGCCCCAGCATTTT
cdr3_aa: CASSLNWGDQPQHF

d_call: TRBD2
j_call: TRBJ2-3
clone_size: -
v_call: TRBV9
cdr3_nt: TGTGCCAGCAGCCCCCCCCCTAGCGGGAGGACGACAGATACGCAGTATTTT
cdr3_aa: CASSPPPSGRTTDTQYF

d_call: -
j_call: TRBJ2-7
clone_size: -
v_call: TRBV29-1
cdr3_nt: TGCAGCGTTGTGAGGGACTCCTACGAGCAGTACTTC
cdr3_aa: CSVVRDSYEQYF

d_call: -
j_call: TRBJ1-2
clone_size: -
v_call: TRBV5-1
cdr3_nt: TGCGCCAGTTTACCAGGGGACACTAACTATGGCTACACCTTC
cdr3_aa: CASLPGDTNYGYTF

d_call: TRBD1
j_call: TRBJ1-4
clone_size: once
v_call: TRBV7-9
cdr3_nt: TGTGCCAGCAGCCGGCAAGGACAGGGAAATGAAAAACTGTTTTTT
cdr3_aa: CASSRQGQGNEKLFF